This TCR beta chain is from a study of T-cell memory formation after mild COVID-19. Germline CDR1 is SGHRS and CDR2 is YFSETQ. Trimming removed 0 bases from V and 0 bases from J, with 7 bases in between. The CDR3 has 16 amino acids. cDNA libraries for TCR alpha and TCR beta, carrying sample barcodes and UMIs, came from 5'RACE with constant-segment primers. TCRdb processed the 5' RACE reads anew with MiXCR; each CDR3 protein has one entry. The sample holds approximately 230,000 distinct CDR3 sequences, less than 20% seen once. The sequencing input was PBMCs or a T cell subset sorted from them (not recorded which). This clonotype was obtained from a man aged 18 to 29 who had mild COVID-19 (a few samples of this study predate the infection). Cell type and time point are not known. The V and J genes are TRBV5-1 and TRBJ2-6, with D unresolved. The CDR3 region has the DNA TGCGCCAGCAGCTTGGAATGGGGCTCTGGGGCCAACGTCCTGACTTTC. This codes for CASSLEWGSGANVLTF.